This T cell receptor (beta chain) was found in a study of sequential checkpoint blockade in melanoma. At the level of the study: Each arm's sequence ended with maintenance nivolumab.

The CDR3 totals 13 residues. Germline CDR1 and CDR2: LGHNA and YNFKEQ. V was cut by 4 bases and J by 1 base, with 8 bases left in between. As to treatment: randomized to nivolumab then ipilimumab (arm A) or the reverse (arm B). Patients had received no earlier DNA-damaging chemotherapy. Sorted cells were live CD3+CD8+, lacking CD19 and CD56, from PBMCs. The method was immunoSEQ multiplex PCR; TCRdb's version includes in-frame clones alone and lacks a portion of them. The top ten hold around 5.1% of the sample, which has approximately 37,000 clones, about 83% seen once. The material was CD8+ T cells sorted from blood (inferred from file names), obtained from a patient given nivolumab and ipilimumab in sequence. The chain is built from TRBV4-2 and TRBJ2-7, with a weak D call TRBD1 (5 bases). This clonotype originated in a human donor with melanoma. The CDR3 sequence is CASSLGQSYEQYF. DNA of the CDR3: TGTGCCAGCAGCCTGGGGCAATCCTACGAGCAGTACTTC.